The 25 T cell receptor beta chains listed next were all sequenced from one sample in a study of tissue T cells after allogeneic stem cell transplantation (dated by TCRdb to between 2021 and 2024). This sample's time point label indicates: human tissue collected at research (rapid) autopsy. Library preparation employed the immunoSEQ multiplex PCR assay. Not all clones reach the TCRdb copy of this immuneACCESS table, which keeps in-frame sequences only. Checked studies attribute under half of the gap to unresolved V genes and leave the rest unexplained. This sample holds roughly 8,800 clones; around 50% were observed only once. The top ten clonotypes cover under 20% of the sample. The specimen was tissue from the jejunum, collected at autopsy. Receptors were obtained from a female donor over 55 with lung cancer.

This chain uses TRBV11-2 with TRBJ2-3, with D possibly matching TRBD2 (6 bases). The V gene's germline CDR1 is SGHAT and CDR2 FQNNGV. There are 15 residues in the CDR3. Trimming removed 5 bases at V and 3 bases at J, with 15 bases between. The CDR3 nucleotides are TGTGCCAGCAGCGGGGCAGGGAGGCGGACAGATACGCAGTATTTT. Its translation is CASSGAGRRTDTQYF.

This chain connects TRBV5-1 to TRBJ1-4; D possibly corresponds to TRBD1 (5 bases). CDR3 length: 13 residues. V lost 7 bases, J lost 2 bases, and 9 bases lay in between. Per germline, CDR1 SGHRS and CDR2 YFSETQ. The CDR3 region has the DNA TGCGCCAGCTCGCGACAGACTAATGAAAAACTGTTTTTT. Its translation: CASSRQTNEKLFF. Full variable domain (remainder filled in from reference TRBV5-1 and TRBJ1-4): KAGVTQTPRYLIKTRGQQVTLSCSPISGHRSVSWYQQTPGQGLQFLFEYFSETQRNKGNFPGRFSGRQFSNSRSEMNVSTLELGDSALYLCASSRQTNEKLFFGSGTQLSVL.

The V gene is TRBV5-1, the J gene TRBJ2-1; D gene ambiguous. V lost 4 bases to trimming and J lost 6 bases, with 11 bases between them. Germline CDR1 is SGHRS and CDR2 is YFSETQ. The CDR3 extends over 13 amino acids. CDR3 DNA sequence: TGCGCCAGCAGCACCTTCAGACGCAATGAGCAGTTCTTC. Translation: CASSTFRRNEQFF.

This chain connects TRBV5-1 to TRBJ2-3; TRBD1 matches 7 bases. Unmatched junction bases numbered 5, after V lost 5 bases and J lost 2 bases. The CDR3 has 14 amino acids. In germline, CDR1 is SGHRS, CDR2 YFSETQ. The CDR3 loop is CASRPGQYTDTQYF. The CDR3 DNA reads TGCGCCAGCAGGCCGGGACAGTACACAGATACGCAGTATTTT.

The chain couples TRBV23-1 to TRBJ1-1, with D hard to call. TRBV23-1 is an ORF, with its function uncertain. V shed 5 bases and J shed 9 bases, with 10 bases lying between them. The CDR3 covers 11 residues. CDR3 sequence (DNA): TGCGCCAGCAGTGTGGCAAGAAAAGCTTTCTTT. Translated: CASSVARKAFF.

The V gene is TRBV21-1, the J gene TRBJ1-1; the table's D gene call, TRBD1, was not cross checked with the DNA. TRBV21-1 is marked as a pseudogene. This CDR3 region has 17 residues. This chain's CDR3 is CASSPLPVPVGTTEAFF. DNA of the CDR3: TGTGCCAGCAGCCCCCTTCCGGTGCCTGTCGGGACAACTGAAGCTTTCTTT.

The CDR3 protein is CASSQDPRGDVHGYTF. CDR3 nucleotide sequence: TGCGCCAGCAGCCAAGATCCTCGGGGGGACGTCCATGGCTACACCTTC. This chain joins TRBV4-3 and TRBJ1-2, with a weak D call TRBD1 (5 bases). CDR1 LGHNA and CDR2 YSLEER come from the germline V gene. V lost 0 bases and J 6 bases, leaving 17 bases between the germline ends. This CDR3 region has 16 residues.

This clone is a singleton in its sample. V gene TRBV18 combines with J gene TRBJ2-5, with a tentative D call TRBD2 (6 bases). The J call may be incorrect, as the DNA end agrees better with TRBJ2-7. The CDR3 totals 14 residues. Germline V gene lookup returns CDR1 KGHSH and CDR2 LQKENI. CDR3 amino acids: CASSPAGNPGEQYF. The CDR3 nucleotides read TGTGCCAGCTCACCTGCGGGGAATCCTGGCGAGCAGTACTTC.

By share of the sample, this clone is medium-sized. J is TRBJ2-3 and V is TRBV6-5; D is perhaps TRBD2 (5 bases). The CDR3 sequence is 13 residues long. Germline V gene sequence: CDR1 MNHEY, CDR2 SVGAGI. The germline V and J ends were trimmed by 7 bases and 2 bases, with 10 bases remaining between them. The CDR3 DNA follows: TGTGCCAGCAAAGGACTTAACACAGATACGCAGTATTTT. Encoded protein: CASKGLNTDTQYF.

This clone was observed a few times. The chain employs TRBV6-1 and TRBJ1-5, with D perhaps matching TRBD1 (5 bases). The V gene lost 3 bases and the J gene lost 2 bases, with 17 bases spanning the gap. Germline CDR1 MNHNS, CDR2 SASEGT. This CDR3 is built from 17 residues. CDR3: CASSDRVQGMGNQPQHF. For the CDR3, the DNA is TGTGCCAGCAGTGATCGGGTCCAGGGAATGGGCAATCAGCCCCAGCATTTT.

This clone is medium-sized by share. The rearrangement links TRBV11-2 to TRBJ1-1, with 7 bases that match TRBD1. After removal of 4 bases from V and 7 bases from J, the junction contained 9 bases not matched to a gene. CDR1 SGHAT and CDR2 FQNNGV come from the germline V gene. The CDR3 is made up of 14 amino acids. Here the CDR3 reads CASSYAGQLSEAFF. The CDR3 nucleotides are TGTGCCAGCAGCTACGCGGGACAGCTGAGTGAAGCTTTCTTT.

This chain links TRBV27 with TRBJ2-1, with D possibly TRBD2 on 6 matching bases. V was cut by 8 bases and J by 10 bases, with 15 bases left in between. The germline gives CDR1 MNHEY, CDR2 SMNVEV (reference sequence). The CDR3 spans 12 residues. CDR3 nucleotides: TGTGCCAGCCACGACGGAGGGCTAGAGCAGTTCTTC. This encodes CASHDGGLEQFF.

This clone appeared a few times. The chain has TRBV6-5 and TRBJ2-7; maybe TRBD1 (7 bases). The V end was cut by 7 bases, the J end by 8 bases, with 12 bases between. Germline V CDR1 and CDR2: MNHEY, SVGAGI. This CDR3 comprises 11 residues. The DNA of the CDR3 is TGTGCCAGCAATTCAGGGGGGAAGCAGTACTTC. It translates to CASNSGGKQYF.

The chain recombines TRBV6-1 with TRBJ1-1; D gene ambiguous. Germline V lookup: CDR1 MNHNS, CDR2 SASEGT. The ends were cut back, 3 bases at V and 1 base at J, with 15 bases in the middle. CDR3 length equals 16 residues. The CDR3 coding sequence is TGTGCCAGCAGTGATAGAGCCCGGGGTCCGAACACTGAAGCTTTCTTT. Protein product: CASSDRARGPNTEAFF.

This clone was detected a few times. V usage is TRBV4-1 and J usage is TRBJ1-2; D not resolved. V was cut by 2 bases and J by 4 bases, with 8 bases left in between. This CDR3 comprises 13 residues. Germline CDR1 is MGHRA and CDR2 is YSYEKL. DNA of the CDR3: TGCGCCAGCAGCCAATTTCCAGCCTATGGCTACACCTTC. Translating it yields CASSQFPAYGYTF.

In its sample, this clone is medium-sized. The chain uses TRBV6-2 or TRBV6-3 and TRBJ2-7; D not resolved. The CDR3 loop spans 15 amino acids. Germline V lookup: CDR1 MNHEY, CDR2 SVGEGT. Trimming took 6 bases from V and 4 from J, leaving 19 bases between them. The CDR3 region has the DNA TGTGCCAGCAGCCCCCTACGAGGCAGAACATACGAGCAGTACTTC. Translation gives CASSPLRGRTYEQYF.

This clone was picked up one time. This sequence joins TRBV6-5 and TRBJ1-2, with no clear D. This CDR3 contains 14 residues. CDR1 is MNHEY and CDR2 is SVGAGI in the germline V gene. Trimming removed 8 bases from V and 5 bases from J, with 18 bases in between. In DNA, the CDR3 is TGTGCCAGCGAGTTGTATACTATGGAATATGGCTACACCTTC. Translating it yields CASELYTMEYGYTF.

This clone appeared once. The chain is built from TRBV15 and TRBJ2-5, with 7 positions matching TRBD2. Looked up from germline, CDR1 is LNHNV and CDR2 is YYDKDF (reference sequence). There are 13 residues in the CDR3. V was clipped by 6 bases and J by 2 bases; unmatched bases: 3. CDR3 residues: CATRPGLQETQYF. DNA of the CDR3: TGTGCCACCAGACCGGGACTACAAGAGACCCAGTACTTC.

The chain recombines TRBV11-2 with TRBJ2-2, with D possibly being TRBD2 (6 bases). The CDR3 has 18 amino acids. Germline CDR1 SGHAT, CDR2 FQNNGV. V was shortened by 4 bases and J by 0 bases, with 18 bases between the two germline ends. The CDR3 region has the DNA TGTGCCAGCAGCTACGGGTTACGGGGGAGATCGAACACCGGGGAGCTGTTTTTT. Protein sequence: CASSYGLRGRSNTGELFF.

This clone was detected once. The chain is built from TRBV14 and TRBJ2-1, with TRBD1 identical over 12 bases. The CDR3 loop spans 15 amino acids. The V gene end was trimmed by 4 bases and the J gene end by 6 bases; junction bases not matched to a gene: 4. CDR1 SGHDN and CDR2 FVKESK come from the germline V gene. This CDR3 reads CASSRDRGRFNEQFF. As DNA, the CDR3 is TGTGCCAGCAGCCGGGACAGGGGGCGCTTCAATGAGCAGTTCTTC.

V is TRBV30 and J is TRBJ1-1; D gene uncertain. Germline V gene sequence: CDR1 GTSNPN, CDR2 SVGIG (reference sequence). The germline V and J ends were trimmed by 0 bases and 2 bases, with 7 bases remaining between them. The CDR3 covers 13 residues. The CDR3 here is CAWSVTRNTEAFF. The CDR3 DNA reads as TGTGCCTGGAGTGTTACCCGAAACACTGAAGCTTTCTTT.

The chain carries TRBV30 and TRBJ2-3; 10 bases agree with TRBD2. The CDR3 consists of 14 residues. CDR1 is GTSNPN, CDR2 SVGIG, per germline (reference sequence). The V segment lost 3 bases and the J segment 3 bases; nucleotides outside the gene matches: 3. CDR3 protein: CAWRLAGATDTQYF. Here the CDR3 DNA reads TGTGCCTGGAGGCTAGCGGGGGCAACAGATACGCAGTATTTT.

The gene calls are TRBV11-2 and TRBJ2-7, with D perhaps TRBD1 (6 bases). Trimming shortened V by 3 bases and J by 4 bases, and 10 bases separated the two germline ends. Per germline, CDR1 SGHAT and CDR2 FQNNGV. CDR3 length: 13 amino acids. The CDR3 DNA follows: TGTGCCAGCAGCTTTCAACAGGGATACGAGCAGTACTTC. Residues: CASSFQQGYEQYF.

The chain carries TRBV30 and TRBJ1-5, with 8 bases that match TRBD1. J lost 4 bases, V lost 8 bases, and 10 bases had no gene match. This CDR3 spans 14 amino acids. Germline CDR1 reads GTSNPN; CDR2 reads SVGIG (reference sequence). The CDR3 nucleotides are TGTGCCACCGCGACAGGGGTCCCGAATCAGCCCCAGCATTTT. Protein sequence: CATATGVPNQPQHF.

The chain combines TRBV27 with TRBJ1-4; D gene uncertain. This CDR3 is built from 18 residues. Germline V gene lookup returns CDR1 MNHEY and CDR2 SMNVEV (reference sequence). Trimming took off 2 bases at V and 6 bases at J, with 22 bases between the two ends. The CDR3 here is CASSLGPPRGWADEKLFF. In DNA, the CDR3 is TGTGCCAGCAGTTTAGGCCCCCCACGAGGGTGGGCCGATGAAAAACTGTTTTTT. Combining the CDR3 with reference TRBV27 and TRBJ1-4 gives the whole variable domain EAQVTQNPRYLITVTGKKLTVTCSQNMNHEYMSWYRQDPGLGLRQIYYSMNVEVTDKGDVPEGYKVSRKEKRNFPLILESPSPNQTSLYFCASSLGPPRGWADEKLFFGSGTQLSVL.